The 10 T cell receptor beta chains listed next were all sequenced from one sample in a study of OX40 agonist ivuxolimab in advanced cancers. Assay used: immunoSEQ multiplex PCR; TCRdb lists only in-frame clones, some missing. Found here are about 21,000 clones, 70% to 90% of them singletons; the top ten hold roughly 10%. Sequenced here: CD4+ or CD8+ T cells sorted from blood, sampled in a trial of the OX40 agonist ivuxolimab. The receptors derive from an adult with an advanced solid tumor such as melanoma, head and neck, liver or kidney cancer.

The chain links TRBV2 to TRBJ2-7; D may be TRBD1 or TRBD2 (6 bases each). V was trimmed by 7 bases and J by 3 bases, leaving 13 bases between them. This CDR3 is 13 amino acids long. Looked up from germline, CDR1 is SNHLY and CDR2 is FYNNEI. CDR3 coding DNA: TGTGCCAGCAAAGGGGGGAGATACTACGAGCAGTACTTC. Protein sequence: CASKGGRYYEQYF.

In this sample, this clone turned up a few times. As DNA, the CDR3 is TGCGCCAGCGGTCCTAGCGGCCCCTACGAGCAGTACTTC. This gives the protein CASGPSGPYEQYF. The chain recombines TRBV5-1 with TRBJ2-7, with TRBD2 matching 7 bases. CDR3 length: 13 residues. The junction had 6 bases not matched to a gene; V was cut back by 7 bases and J by 2 bases. Germline V CDR1 and CDR2: SGHRS, YFSETQ.

This clone was detected once. The chain has TRBV2 and TRBJ2-3; 7 bases fit TRBD1. V shed 11 bases and J 3 bases; nucleotides not matched to a gene: 8. Germline lookup yields CDR1 SNHLY and CDR2 FYNNEI. The CDR3 totals 13 residues. CDR3 residues: CAPQGRGTDTQYF. The CDR3 DNA is TGTGCCCCCCAGGGCAGGGGGACAGATACGCAGTATTTT. Combining the CDR3 with reference TRBV2 and TRBJ2-3 gives the whole variable domain EPEVTQTPSHQVTQMGQEVILRCVPISNHLYFYWYRQILGQKVEFLVSFYNNEISEKSEIFDDQFSVERPDGSNFTLKIRSTKLEDSAMYFCAPQGRGTDTQYFGPGTRLTVL.

This chain links TRBV11-2 with TRBJ2-7; 7 bases agree with TRBD2. V gave up 4 bases and J gave up 3 bases; unmatched junction bases: 9. CDR3 length: 15 amino acids. Germline loops: CDR1 SGHAT, CDR2 FQNNGV. The CDR3 sequence: CASSSGLVPFYEQYF. For the CDR3, the DNA is TGTGCCAGCAGCTCAGGACTAGTCCCTTTCTACGAGCAGTACTTC.

The gene calls are TRBV4-2 and TRBJ1-6, with D perhaps TRBD1 (6 bases). With 1 base removed from V and 1 base from J, the gap between germline ends came to 17 bases. The CDR3 has 19 amino acids. CDR1 and CDR2 from the germline V gene are LGHNA and YNFKEQ. The CDR3 protein is CASSQAPQGPESYNSPLHF. The CDR3 region has the DNA TGTGCCAGCAGCCAAGCCCCACAGGGCCCCGAATCCTATAATTCACCCCTCCACTTT.

This clone was seen only a few times. This rearrangement joins TRBV7-3 to TRBJ2-3; D may correspond to TRBD1 or TRBD2 (6 bases each). The CDR3 totals 14 residues. V was pared by 2 bases and J by 2 bases, with 8 bases between. CDR1 and CDR2 from the germline V gene are SGHTA and FQGTGA. CDR3 sequence: CASSLRGPTDTQYF. As DNA, the CDR3 is TGTGCCAGCAGCTTACGGGGGCCCACAGATACGCAGTATTTT.

This sequence joins TRBV27 and TRBJ2-7; the D gene could be TRBD1 or TRBD2 (5 bases each). V was trimmed by 5 bases and J by 5 bases, leaving 7 bases between them. The germline gives CDR1 MNHEY, CDR2 SMNVEV (reference sequence). The CDR3 is 11 residues long. CDR3 bases: TGTGCCAGCAGTCAGGGACACGAGCAGTACTTC. Translating gives CASSQGHEQYF.

This chain joins TRBV6-1 and TRBJ2-7; D uncertain. The germline V and J ends were trimmed by 2 bases and 3 bases, with 11 bases remaining between them. The CDR3 has 14 amino acids. Germline V gene data show CDR1 as MNHNS and CDR2 as SASEGT. CDR3: CASSEMNRYYEQYF. CDR3 nucleotide sequence: TGTGCCAGCAGTGAAATGAACAGATACTACGAGCAGTACTTC.

The chain links TRBV11-2 to TRBJ2-3, with D possibly being TRBD1 or TRBD2 (6 bases each). The V end was cut by 2 bases, the J end by 4 bases, with 19 bases between. This CDR3 has 17 residues. CDR1 and CDR2 (germline): SGHAT, FQNNGV. The CDR3 is CASSLRLGGRLSDTQYF. CDR3 nucleotide sequence: TGTGCCAGCAGCTTACGGTTGGGGGGCCGTCTCTCAGATACGCAGTATTTT. The variable domain in full, with the rest retrieved from reference TRBV11-2 and TRBJ2-3, is EAGVAQSPRYKIIEKRQSVAFWCNPISGHATLYWYQQILGQGPKLLIQFQNNGVVDDSQLPKDRFSAERLKGVDSTLKIQPAKLEDSAVYLCASSLRLGGRLSDTQYFGPGTRLTVL.

The chain carries TRBV28 and TRBJ2-3; 7 bases match TRBD2. The V and J ends lost 2 bases and 10 bases, in that order; junction bases with no gene match: 9. CDR1 is MDHEN and CDR2 is SYDVKM in the germline V gene. This CDR3 has 14 residues. CDR3 sequence reads: CASSLGTGGGSQYF. In nucleotides, the CDR3 is TGTGCCAGCAGTTTAGGTACGGGAGGCGGGTCGCAGTATTTT.